Shown below are 2 T cell receptor beta chains from a single sample sequenced in a study. TCRdb re-called the 5' RACE reads with MiXCR, one entry per CDR3 protein. The table shows fewer than 60,000 distinct CDR3 sequences, with 28% occurring only once. The sequencing sample was made of naive CD4+ T cells sorted from blood. Subset defined: naive CD4+ T cells, CD4+CD45RA+CD25-. The source is a female donor with breast cancer.

The table lists this clonotype with a few counts. The V call is TRBV13, the J call TRBJ2-7; 9 bases line up with TRBD2. The V and J ends lost 4 bases and 9 bases, in that order; junction bases with no gene match: 4. The CDR3 sequence is 12 residues long. Germline values: CDR1 PRHDT, CDR2 FYEKMQ (reference sequence). DNA for the CDR3: TGTGCCAGCAGCTGGACTAGCGCTTTGCAGTACTTC. As protein: CASSWTSALQYF.

This clonotype has a count of ten or more. V gene TRBV11-3 combines with J gene TRBJ2-1; D gene uncertain. There are 12 residues in the CDR3. Germline V gene lookup returns CDR1 SGHNT and CDR2 YENEEA. V was pared by 5 bases and J by 12 bases, with 14 bases between. The CDR3 DNA reads TGTGCCAGCAGCATCGACACTGACGGGCAGTTCTTC. This translates into CASSIDTDGQFF. The full variable domain, with the rest looked up from reference TRBV11-3 and TRBJ2-1, is EAGVVQSPRYKIIEKKQPVAFWCNPISGHNTLYWYLQNLGQGPELLIRYENEEAVDDSQLPKDRFSAERLKGVDSTLKIQPAELGDSAVYLCASSIDTDGQFFGPGTRLTVL.